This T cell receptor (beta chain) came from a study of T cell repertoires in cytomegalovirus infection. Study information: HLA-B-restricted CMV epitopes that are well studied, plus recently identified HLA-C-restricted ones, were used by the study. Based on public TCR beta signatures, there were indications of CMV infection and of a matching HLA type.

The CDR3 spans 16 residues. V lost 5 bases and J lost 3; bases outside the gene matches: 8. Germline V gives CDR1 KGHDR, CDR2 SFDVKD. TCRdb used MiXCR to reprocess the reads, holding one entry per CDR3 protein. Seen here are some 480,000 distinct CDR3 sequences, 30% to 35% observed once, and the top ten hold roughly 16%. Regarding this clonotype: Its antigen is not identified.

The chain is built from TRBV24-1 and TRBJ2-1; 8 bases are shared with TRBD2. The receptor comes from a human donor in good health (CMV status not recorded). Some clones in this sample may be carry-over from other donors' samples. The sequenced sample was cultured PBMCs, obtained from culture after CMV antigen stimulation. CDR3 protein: CATSGGGRSHYNEQFF. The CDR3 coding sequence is TGTGCCACCAGTGGGGGCGGGAGGTCCCACTACAATGAGCAGTTCTTC.